The 17 T cell receptor beta chains below all came from one sample that was sequenced in a study of blood T cell repertoires in COVID-19. The data were produced by immunoSEQ multiplex PCR, yet TCRdb's version contains in-frame clones alone and is incomplete. The sample gives just over 350,000 clones, 80% to 90% of which show up once; around 7.5% is in the top ten. The sample was peripheral blood. Receptors originate from a woman in her fifties or sixties with COVID-19, enrolled during active disease.

The chain couples TRBV7-2 to TRBJ1-6; D is possibly TRBD1 (6 bases). The germline gives CDR1 SGHTA, CDR2 FQGNSA. The CDR3 loop spans 13 amino acids. The V end lost 2 bases, the J end lost 10 bases, and 9 bases lay between the germline ends. DNA for the CDR3: TGTGCCAGCAGCTTAAGGGACACCTCACCCCTCCACTTT. This codes for CASSLRDTSPLHF.

This clone has a handful of counts. J is TRBJ2-7 and V is TRBV5-4; TRBD2 matches at 14 bases. Germline trimming cut 1 base from V and 6 bases from J; bases unmatched to any gene: 6. The germline gives CDR1 SGHNT, CDR2 YYREEE (reference sequence). This CDR3 region has 16 residues. The CDR3: CASSLPGTSGGLEQYF. The DNA of the CDR3 is TGTGCCAGCAGCTTGCCGGGGACTAGCGGGGGCCTCGAGCAGTACTTC. Variable domain in full (rest from reference TRBV5-4 and TRBJ2-7): ETGVTQSPTHLIKTRGQQVTLRCSSQSGHNTVSWYQQALGQGPQFIFQYYREEENGRGNFPPRFSGLQFPNYSSELNVNALELDDSALYLCASSLPGTSGGLEQYFGPGTRLTVT.

The genes are TRBV11-2 and TRBJ2-5; TRBD2 is a possible D gene (5 bases). CDR3 length: 12 amino acids. V gave up 1 base and J gave up 7 bases, with 7 bases separating them. Germline loops: CDR1 SGHAT, CDR2 FQNNGV. Here the CDR3 DNA reads TGTGCCAGCAGCTTAGGCGGAGGGACCCAGTACTTC. Its translation: CASSLGGGTQYF.

V and J are TRBV7-6 and TRBJ2-7; D not certain. The V gene's germline CDR1 is SGHVS and CDR2 FNYEAQ. Between the trimmed V and J ends, which lost 1 base and 3 bases, there was a span of 19 bases. The CDR3 is made up of 17 amino acids. CDR3 coding DNA: TGTGCCAGCAGCTTAGGATATCTTAGCCGTCAAAACTACGAGCAGTACTTC. Protein product: CASSLGYLSRQNYEQYF.

The chain employs TRBV5-4 and TRBJ2-7, with 15 bases that match TRBD2. This CDR3 has 16 amino acids. With V trimmed by 3 bases and J by 4 bases, 5 bases remained unmatched. Looked up from germline, CDR1 is SGHNT and CDR2 is YYREEE (reference sequence). CDR3 in DNA: TGTGCCAGCAGCTCGCCGGGGACTAGCGGGGGGTACGAGCAGTACTTC. Translation: CASSSPGTSGGYEQYF.

This chain connects TRBV18 to TRBJ1-4; a weak D match, TRBD1 (6 bases). Trimming cost V 6 bases and J 3 bases, with 14 bases left between them. CDR3 length: 15 amino acids. From germline, CDR1 is KGHSH and CDR2 LQKENI. CDR3 sequence reads: CASSNNRAPNEKLFF. The CDR3 DNA reads TGTGCCAGCTCCAACAACAGGGCACCTAATGAAAAACTGTTTTTT.

The rearrangement uses TRBV5-1 and TRBJ2-7; a weak D match, TRBD1 (6 bases). V shed 3 bases and J shed 0 bases, with 13 bases lying between them. The CDR3 is 15 residues long. The germline V gene has CDR1 SGHRS and CDR2 YFSETQ. CDR3 region: CASSSQGTTSYEQYF. CDR3 DNA: TGCGCCAGCAGCTCACAGGGTACTACCTCCTACGAGCAGTACTTC.

V gene TRBV6-5 combines with J gene TRBJ2-7; 10 nucleotides match TRBD2. V was clipped by 6 bases and J by 1 base; unmatched bases: 6. Germline assignment: CDR1 MNHEY and CDR2 SVGAGI. The CDR3 has 15 amino acids. For the CDR3, the DNA is TGTGCCAGCAGGCAACCGGGACTAGCGTCCTACGAGCAGTACTTC. It codes for CASRQPGLASYEQYF.

The V and J genes are TRBV7-9 and TRBJ2-2; no firm D call. The CDR3 covers 13 residues. CDR1 and CDR2 (germline): SEHNR, FQNEAQ (reference sequence). The germline V and J ends were trimmed by 8 bases and 0 bases, with 7 bases remaining between them. CDR3 coding DNA: TGTGCCAGCCAAGACACGAACACCGGGGAGCTGTTTTTT. This encodes CASQDTNTGELFF.

This clone was seen a handful of times. V usage is TRBV5-5 and J usage is TRBJ2-4; 12 positions match TRBD2. The germline V gene encodes CDR1 SGHKS and CDR2 YYEKEE (reference sequence). The CDR3 covers 16 residues. After removal of 4 bases from V and 5 bases from J, the junction contained 7 bases not matched to a gene. CDR3 nucleotide sequence: TGTGCCAGCAGCATTACTAGCGGGGGGCGGGAAAACATTCAGTACTTC. Translating gives CASSITSGGRENIQYF.

This clone was observed many times. The gene calls are TRBV7-3 and TRBJ1-2; 8 bases line up with TRBD1. The CDR3 runs to 16 residues. V was pared by 1 base and J by 5 bases, with 9 bases of the junction left unmatched. Germline V CDR1 and CDR2: SGHTA, FQGTGA. The CDR3 loop reads CASSLRGTGWVYGYTF. CDR3 in DNA: TGTGCCAGCAGCTTAAGAGGGACAGGATGGGTGTATGGCTACACCTTC. The full variable domain, in which reference TRBV7-3 and TRBJ1-2 provide the parts outside the CDR3, is GAGVSQTPSNKVTEKGKYVELRCDPISGHTALYWYRQSLGQGPEFLIYFQGTGAADDSGLPNDRFFAVRPEGSVSTLKIQRTERGDSAVYLCASSLRGTGWVYGYTFGSGTRLTVV.

The chain is built from TRBV19 and TRBJ2-5; 8 bases match TRBD1. Looked up from germline, CDR1 is LNHDA and CDR2 is SQIVND (reference sequence). The CDR3 runs 14 residues. V trimming: 1 base; J trimming: 3 bases; junction bases outside the gene matches: 1. CDR3 DNA: TGTGCCAGTAGTATAGGGACAGGGAAAGAGACCCAGTACTTC. Its protein product is CASSIGTGKETQYF.

V is TRBV9 and J is TRBJ1-1; D may be TRBD1 (5 bases). Deletions cut 0 bases from V and 11 bases from J, with 23 bases between. The germline V gene has CDR1 SGDLS and CDR2 YYNGEE. The CDR3 is 16 amino acids. CDR3 nucleotide sequence: TGTGCCAGCAGCGTAGCCTCGGGGGGACCGACACGAGCGGCTTTCTTT. Its protein product is CASSVASGGPTRAAFF.

The chain recombines TRBV20-1 with TRBJ2-5, with D unresolved. Germline lookup yields CDR1 DFQATT and CDR2 SNEGSKA (reference sequence). The length of the CDR3 is 11 residues. V was pared by 0 bases and J by 5 bases, with 4 bases between. The CDR3 DNA sequence: TGCAGTGCTAGAGACCGGGAGACCCAGTACTTC. It specifies CSARDRETQYF.

This chain joins TRBV7-2 and TRBJ2-5; 15 positions agree with TRBD2. The V gene's germline CDR1 is SGHTA and CDR2 FQGNSA. This CDR3 has 17 amino acids. V dropped 5 bases and J dropped 3; count of bases not matched to a gene: 7. The CDR3 DNA reads TGTGCCAGCAGCCGTCGGACTAGCGGGGGGGCCGAAGAGACCCAGTACTTC. This encodes CASSRRTSGGAEETQYF.

This clone was counted a few times. The chain has TRBV6-1 and TRBJ2-7, with a weak D call TRBD2 (6 bases). V lost 8 bases, J lost 3 bases, and 8 bases lay in between. CDR1 is MNHNS and CDR2 is SASEGT in the germline V gene. The CDR3 is 11 residues long. In DNA form, the CDR3 reads TGTGCCAGCGGGGGAGGCTACGAGCAGTACTTC. This translates into CASGGGYEQYF.

This rearrangement joins TRBV19 to TRBJ1-4; D is possibly TRBD1 (6 bases). Germline V gene sequence: CDR1 LNHDA, CDR2 SQIVND (reference sequence). V was cut by 8 bases and J by 10 bases, with 17 bases left in between. This CDR3 contains 13 residues. As DNA, the CDR3 is TGTGCCAGTTCCCCGTCAGGGGCAGGAAAACTGTTTTTT. This gives the protein CASSPSGAGKLFF.